One and the same sample provided the 9 T cell receptor beta chains below, sequenced in a study of blood T cell repertoires in COVID-19 (dated by TCRdb to the early 2020s). Library preparation was by the immunoSEQ multiplex PCR assay. The clones in this table, taken by TCRdb from immuneACCESS, are in-frame only. Not every clone is retained; where verified, under half of the shortfall comes from an unresolved V gene, and the cause of the rest is unknown. This sample comprises 140,000 to 150,000 clones, roughly 79% of them detected only once. The ten largest account for approximately 8.4% of the sample. The sample taken for sequencing was peripheral blood. These receptors all stem from a human donor with acute or convalescent COVID-19. The donor label of this sample is uncertain.

This sequence joins TRBV6-5 and TRBJ1-1; TRBD1 matches 10 bases. CDR3 length equals 14 residues. The V gene's germline CDR1 is MNHEY and CDR2 SVGAGI. V lost 0 bases to trimming and J lost 10 bases; unmatched junction nucleotides: 5. The CDR3 nucleotides read TGTGCCAGCAGTTACTCCGAAGGACAGGGGGTAGCTTTCTTT. Residues: CASSYSEGQGVAFF.

The chain couples TRBV4-1 to TRBJ2-1; unclear D gene. The germline gives CDR1 MGHRA, CDR2 YSYEKL. This CDR3 contains 13 residues. The V gene lost 1 base and the J gene lost 8 bases, with 9 bases spanning the gap. The CDR3 DNA reads as TGCGCCAGCAGCCAAGGACAAAGGCATGAGCAGTTCTTC. Residues: CASSQGQRHEQFF.

The chain has TRBV10-3 and TRBJ2-1; D not resolved. The CDR3 sequence is 10 residues long. CDR1 is ENHRY, CDR2 SYGVKD, per germline. V lost 3 bases, J lost 10 bases, and 4 bases lay in between. The CDR3 here is CAISEIEQFF. CDR3 DNA sequence: TGTGCCATCAGTGAAATAGAGCAGTTCTTC.

This rearrangement joins TRBV6-5 to TRBJ2-2, with 10 bases identical to TRBD2. There are 16 residues in the CDR3. Unmatched junction bases numbered 4, after V lost 0 bases and J lost 6 bases. Germline CDR1 and CDR2: MNHEY and SVGAGI. CDR3 sequence reads: CASSYSYSGRSGELFF. As DNA, the CDR3 is TGTGCCAGCAGTTACTCGTATAGCGGGAGGTCCGGGGAGCTGTTTTTT.

This clone was observed a handful of times. J is TRBJ1-1 and V is TRBV12-5; D unclear. Germline lookup yields CDR1 LGHNT and CDR2 FRNRAP. V lost 6 bases and J 5 bases, leaving 16 bases between the germline ends. The CDR3 loop spans 14 amino acids. CDR3 amino acids: CASGKALSGTEAFF. CDR3 in DNA: TGTGCTAGTGGCAAGGCCTTGTCGGGAACTGAAGCTTTCTTT.

This clone was seen just once. The gene calls are TRBV24-1 and TRBJ1-5, with a tentative D call TRBD1 (6 bases). This CDR3 has 16 amino acids. From germline, CDR1 is KGHDR and CDR2 SFDVKD. Trimming took 4 bases from V and 3 from J, leaving 15 bases between them. This chain's CDR3 is CATSDSGARINQPQHF. In DNA form, the CDR3 reads TGTGCCACCAGTGACTCAGGGGCAAGGATCAATCAGCCCCAGCATTTT.

The chain couples TRBV7-9 to TRBJ1-1, with 8 positions matching TRBD1. Losses at the gene ends were 6 bases for V and 8 bases for J; bases not matched to a gene: 11. From germline, CDR1 is SEHNR and CDR2 FQNEAQ (reference sequence). CDR3 length: 14 residues. The CDR3 is CASRGGLGQGEAFF. CDR3 DNA: TGTGCCAGCAGGGGTGGGTTAGGACAGGGAGAAGCTTTCTTT.

This clone was counted a single time. The gene calls are TRBV10-1 and TRBJ2-3, with D tentatively TRBD2 (6 bases). This CDR3 is built from 15 residues. CDR1 and CDR2 (germline): WNHNN, SYGVQD (reference sequence). V dropped 10 bases and J dropped 0 bases, with 17 bases sitting between them. DNA of the CDR3: TGCGCCACCCGGGGGACCAAGAAGAGCACAGATACGCAGTATTTT. Its protein product is CATRGTKKSTDTQYF.

This chain links TRBV2 with TRBJ1-5; perhaps TRBD1 as D (5 bases). Trimming shortened V by 10 bases and J by 6 bases, and 19 bases separated the two germline ends. CDR3 length: 14 amino acids. The germline V gene has CDR1 SNHLY and CDR2 FYNNEI. CDR3 residues: CATSKGGVSQPQHF. The DNA of the CDR3 is TGTGCCACCTCGAAGGGAGGGGTGAGTCAGCCCCAGCATTTT.